The T cell receptor (beta chain) described here comes from a study of blood T cell repertoires in COVID-19. Study overall: Samples came from the United States, Italy and Spain, spanning acute and convalescent COVID-19.

Original methodology: Nucleated cell number was recorded as an estimate derived from reference gene primer amplification. Libraries were prepared by immunoSEQ multiplex PCR; TCRdb keeps only in-frame clonotypes and omits some of them. V, J and clone size derive from that table, while D and trimming were established from the DNA sequence. The sample has around 32,000 clones; just over 90% are singletons. Sequences were obtained from peripheral blood. This TCR was sampled from a male donor with active COVID-19.

The CDR3 here is CASSYGTANTEAFF. As DNA, the CDR3 is TGTGCCAGCAGTTACGGGACAGCGAACACTGAAGCTTTCTTT. The genes are TRBV6-5 and TRBJ1-1; 7 positions match TRBD1. Per germline, CDR1 MNHEY and CDR2 SVGAGI. V shed 2 bases, J shed 1 base, and the junction held 1 base outside the gene matches. The CDR3 loop spans 14 amino acids.